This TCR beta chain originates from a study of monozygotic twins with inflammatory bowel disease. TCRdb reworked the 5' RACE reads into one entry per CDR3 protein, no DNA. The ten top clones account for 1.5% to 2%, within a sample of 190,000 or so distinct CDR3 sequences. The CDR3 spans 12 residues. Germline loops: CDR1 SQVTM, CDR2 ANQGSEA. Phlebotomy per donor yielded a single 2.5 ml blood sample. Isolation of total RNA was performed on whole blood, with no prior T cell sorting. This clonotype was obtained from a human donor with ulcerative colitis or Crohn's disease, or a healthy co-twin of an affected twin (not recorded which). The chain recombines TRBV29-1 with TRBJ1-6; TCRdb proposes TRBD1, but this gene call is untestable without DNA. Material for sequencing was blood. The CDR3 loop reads CSAGGGNSPLHF.